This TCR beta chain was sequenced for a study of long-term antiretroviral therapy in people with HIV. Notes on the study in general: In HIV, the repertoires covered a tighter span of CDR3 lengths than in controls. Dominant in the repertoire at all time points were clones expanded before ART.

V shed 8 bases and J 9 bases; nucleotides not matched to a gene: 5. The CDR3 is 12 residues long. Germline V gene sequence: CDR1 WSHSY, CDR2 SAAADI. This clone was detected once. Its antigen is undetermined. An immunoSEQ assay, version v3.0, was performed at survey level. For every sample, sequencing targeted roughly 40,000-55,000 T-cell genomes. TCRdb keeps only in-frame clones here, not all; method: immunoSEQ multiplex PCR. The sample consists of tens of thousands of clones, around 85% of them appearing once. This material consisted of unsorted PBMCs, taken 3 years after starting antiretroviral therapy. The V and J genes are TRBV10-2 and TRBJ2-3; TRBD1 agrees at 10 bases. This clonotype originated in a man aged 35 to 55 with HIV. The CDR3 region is CASSRDRGTQYF. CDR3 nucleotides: TGCGCCAGCTCCCGGGACAGGGGAACGCAGTATTTT.